The rows below give T cell receptor beta chains drawn from one sample of a study of shared clonotypes between healthy human individuals. The repertoire was sequenced with immunoSEQ multiplex PCR; TCRdb's copy has only in-frame clones and lacks some. The sample has some 790,000 clones; roughly 72% are singletons. Sequencing input: memory CD4+ T cells sorted from blood. These receptor sequences come from a woman in her 30s in good health. Both conserved end residues are part of each CDR3. The D gene is left open where the match is weak. The size of a clone is reported for some rows only, either as once, few or many, or as a class for expanded clones.

>TRBD2|NA|TRBV28|TRBJ2-3
CASSSLGTIISF
TGTGCCAGCAGTTCCTTAGGGACTATAATTTCTTTT
>TRBD2|NA|TRBV5-1|TRBJ2-7
CASSSKTSGSYEQYF
TGCGCCAGCAGCTCAAAGACTAGCGGGAGCTACGAGCAGTACTTC
>NA|NA|TRBV30|TRBJ2-3
CAWSARLRADTQYF
TGTGCCTGGAGCGCCCGCTTGAGGGCAGATACGCAGTATTTT
>TRBD1|NA|TRBV25-1|TRBJ2-3
CASSDQQGKETDTQYF
TGTGCCAGCAGTGACCAACAGGGGAAGGAAACAGATACGCAGTATTTT
>NA|NA|TRBV30|TRBJ2-6
CASTIRQGISGANVLTF
TGTGCCTCCACGATCAGGCAGGGGATCTCTGGGGCCAACGTCCTGACTTTC
>NA|NA|TRBV6-8|TRBJ2-7
CASSYSSYEQYF
TGTGCCAGCAGTTATAGCTCCTACGAGCAGTACTTC
>NA|NA|TRBV7-9|TRBJ1-4
CASSQSGGYEKLFF
TGTGCCAGCAGCCAATCGGGGGGATATGAAAAACTGTTTTTT
>TRBD1|few|TRBV11-2|TRBJ2-1
CASTAGTGYNEQFF
TGTGCCAGCACAGCCGGGACAGGTTACAATGAGCAGTTCTTC
>NA|NA|TRBV29-1|TRBJ2-5
CSVRQGKETQYF
TGCAGCGTTCGGCAGGGGAAGGAGACCCAGTACTTC
>NA|NA|TRBV5-4|TRBJ1-4
CASSSGAGVGEKLFF
TGTGCCAGCAGCTCTGGGGCAGGGGTTGGTGAAAAACTGTTTTTT
>NA|NA|TRBV7-2|TRBJ1-3
CASSLRAATGGNTIYF
TGTGCCAGCAGCTTAAGGGCCGCGACAGGAGGAAACACCATATATTTT
>NA|few|TRBV2|TRBJ1-3
CASRDSGNTIYF
TGTGCCAGCAGGGACTCTGGAAACACCATATATTTT
>NA|NA|TRBV5-1|TRBJ2-1
CASSSGTTSSYNEQFF
TGCGCCAGCAGCTCGGGGACCACCAGCTCCTACAATGAGCAGTTCTTC
>TRBD2|once|TRBV6-1|TRBJ2-5
CASSVRLAGGRETQYF
TGTGCCAGCAGTGTGCGACTAGCGGGAGGGCGGGAGACCCAGTACTTC
>NA|NA|TRBV27|TRBJ1-3
CASRQTGSGNTIYF
TGTGCCAGCAGACAAACGGGCAGTGGAAACACCATATATTTT
>NA|few|TRBV5-4|TRBJ2-7
CANALLLVIFDPYEQYF
TGTGCCAACGCTTTGTTACTAGTCATTTTCGATCCCTACGAGCAGTACTTC
>NA|once|TRBV4-1|TRBJ1-1
CASSQQRDTEAFF
TGCGCCAGCAGCCAACAGAGGGACACTGAAGCTTTCTTT
>NA|NA|TRBV5-1|TRBJ2-3
CASSSQGAFSTDTQYF
TGCGCCAGCAGCTCCCAAGGAGCGTTTAGCACAGATACGCAGTATTTT
>NA|NA|TRBV27|TRBJ2-6
CASRPRWSGANVLTF
TGTGCCAGCAGACCTCGGTGGTCTGGGGCCAACGTCCTGACTTTC
>TRBD2|few|TRBV28|TRBJ2-1
CASSGLGTSGSGEQFF
TGTGCCAGCAGTGGACTCGGGACTAGCGGGAGTGGTGAGCAGTTCTTC
>NA|NA|TRBV28|TRBJ2-7
CASSKNVIKPWNEQYF
TGTGCCAGCAGTAAAAACGTTATAAAACCTTGGAACGAGCAGTACTTC
>NA|NA|TRBV4-1|TRBJ1-5
CASSQDYGSINQPQHF
TGCGCCAGCAGCCAAGACTACGGCAGTATCAATCAGCCCCAGCATTTT
>NA|NA|TRBV28|TRBJ1-5
CASSSHKIEYLHF
TGTGCCAGCAGTTCCCATAAAATAGAGTACTTACATTTT
>NA|NA|TRBV4-2|TRBJ2-7
CASSQEELTIYEQYF
TGTGCCAGCAGCCAAGAGGAACTCACAATCTACGAGCAGTACTTC
>TRBD1|NA|TRBV2|TRBJ1-3
CASGGGQGLLSYGNTIYF
TGTGCCAGCGGCGGGGGACAGGGCTTGCTCTCTTATGGAAACACCATATATTTT
>TRBD1|NA|TRBV7-6|TRBJ2-7
CASSPDRAREQYF
TGTGCCAGCAGCCCGGACAGGGCCCGCGAGCAGTACTTC
>NA|NA|TRBV27|TRBJ2-1
CASSNNEQFF
TGTGCCAGCAGCAACAATGAGCAGTTCTTC
>NA|NA|TRBV5-1|TRBJ2-7
CASLYGPGSYEQYF
TGCGCCAGCCTCTACGGACCCGGTTCCTACGAGCAGTACTTC
>NA|NA|TRBV15|TRBJ2-7
CATSRDGVGYEQYF
TGTGCCACCAGCAGAGATGGGGTAGGCTACGAGCAGTACTTC
>NA|NA|TRBV29-1|TRBJ2-5
CSVLQPNQETQYF
TGCAGCGTACTCCAGCCCAACCAAGAGACCCAGTACTTC
>NA|many|TRBV7-2|TRBJ2-7
CASSRVEKWAHSYEQYF
TGTGCCAGCAGCCGTGTCGAGAAGTGGGCCCACTCCTACGAGCAGTACTTC
>NA|once|TRBV28|TRBJ1-2
CASSFSGRDYGYTF
TGTGCCAGCAGTTTCTCCGGCAGGGACTATGGCTACACCTTC
>TRBD1|many|TRBV5-1|TRBJ2-3
CASSLFGRGQDTQYF
TGCGCCAGCAGCTTGTTTGGCAGGGGGCAAGATACGCAGTATTTT
>NA|few|TRBV5-5|TRBJ2-1
CASSPGPRDNEQFF
TGTGCCAGCAGTCCGGGGCCCCGCGACAATGAGCAGTTCTTC
>TRBD1|NA|TRBV19|TRBJ2-3
CASSSRTGPSTDTQYF
TGTGCCAGTAGTTCCCGGACAGGCCCGAGCACAGATACGCAGTATTTT
>TRBD1|NA|TRBV7-8|TRBJ2-7
CASSLVVGQAGGRVIGEQYF
TGTGCCAGCAGCTTAGTTGTAGGACAGGCAGGAGGTAGGGTAATAGGCGAGCAGTACTTC
>NA|NA|TRBV18|TRBJ1-1
CASSAEDYMNTEAFF
TGTGCCAGCTCCGCGGAAGACTACATGAACACTGAAGCTTTCTTT
>NA|NA|TRBV18|TRBJ2-3
CASSPAHNRGQTYTQYF
TGTGCCAGCTCACCGGCTCATAATAGGGGTCAAACGTATACGCAGTATTTT
>TRBD1|NA|TRBV11-2|TRBJ1-1
CASRQGALNTEAFF
TGTGCCAGCAGACAGGGGGCCTTGAACACTGAAGCTTTCTTT
>TRBD2|few|TRBV6-6|TRBJ2-7
CASSNPSGSLYEQYF
TGTGCCAGCAGTAATCCTAGCGGGAGTCTCTACGAGCAGTACTTC
>NA|NA|TRBV2|TRBJ2-5
CASSEGETQYF
TGTGCCAGCAGTGAAGGAGAGACCCAGTACTTC
>NA|once|TRBV19|TRBJ2-3
CASSPRTDTQYF
TGTGCCAGTAGTCCCCGCACAGATACGCAGTATTTT
>NA|NA|TRBV18|TRBJ1-2
CASSLETGQGYTF
TGTGCCAGCTCATTGGAAACAGGGCAGGGCTACACCTTC
>NA|NA|TRBV27|TRBJ1-1
CASSLSILANHVNTEAFF
TGTGCCAGCAGTTTATCGATTCTGGCAAATCATGTGAACACTGAAGCTTTCTTT
>NA|NA|TRBV11-2|TRBJ2-1
CASSLGVLTYNEQFF
TGTGCCAGCAGCTTGGGGGTTTTGACCTACAATGAGCAGTTCTTC
>TRBD1|NA|TRBV14|TRBJ2-7
CASSRLGTGGVEQYF
TGTGCCAGCAGCCGACTAGGGACAGGGGGCGTCGAGCAGTACTTC
>TRBD2|NA|TRBV4-1|TRBJ2-1
CASRSTGTSVHNEQFF
TGCGCCAGCAGATCTACCGGGACTAGCGTCCACAATGAGCAGTTCTTC